Following are 13 T cell receptor beta chains from one sample sequenced in a study of T-cell memory formation after mild COVID-19. TCRdb called the 5' RACE reads again in MiXCR, with one record for every CDR3 protein. The sample yields 350,000 to 550,000 distinct CDR3 sequences, approximately 18% seen once. The sample taken for sequencing was PBMCs or a T cell subset sorted from them (not recorded which). The receptors originated from a man aged 18 to 30 who had mild COVID-19 (a few samples of this study predate the infection). Cell type and time point are not known.

This chain joins TRBV5-6 and TRBJ2-7; D could derive from TRBD1 or TRBD2 (5 bases each). Germline V CDR1 and CDR2: SGHDT, YYEEEE. This CDR3 has 14 residues. V was trimmed by 2 bases and J by 0 bases, leaving 9 bases between them. The CDR3 coding sequence is TGTGCCAGCAGCTTCGGGGCAGACTCCTACGAGCAGTACGTC. As protein: CASSFGADSYEQYV.

The sample holds many counts of this clonotype. The rearrangement links TRBV7-2 to TRBJ1-1; D is perhaps TRBD1 (6 bases). Germline CDR1 and CDR2: SGHTA and FQGNSA. This CDR3 has 16 residues. Trimming stripped 5 bases from V and 6 bases from J, with 22 bases between. The CDR3 protein is CASSRGTPLVGAEAFF. CDR3 DNA: TGTGCCAGCAGCCGGGGGACACCCTTAGTGGGGGCTGAAGCTTTCTTT.

Ten or more counts support this clonotype. The chain's CDR3 is CASSLGYQPQHF. The CDR3 nucleotides read TGTGCCAGCAGCTTGGGGTATCAGCCCCAGCATTTT. This chain links TRBV7-9 with TRBJ1-5; no clear D. The CDR3 consists of 12 residues. V was pared by 3 bases and J by 5 bases, with 5 bases between. CDR1 and CDR2 from the germline V gene are SEHNR and FQNEAQ (reference sequence).

This sequence joins TRBV6-6 and TRBJ1-4; possible D gene TRBD1, 6 bases. This CDR3 is built from 14 residues. CDR1 MNHNY and CDR2 SVGAGI come from the germline V gene (reference sequence). Trimming cost V 3 bases and J 7 bases, with 12 bases left between them. The CDR3 nucleotides read TGTGCCAGCAGTTATAGGACAGCTGGTGAAAAACTGTTTTTT. Protein sequence: CASSYRTAGEKLFF.

The gene calls are TRBV4-2 and TRBJ2-5, with TRBD1 identical over 12 bases. Germline trimming cut 6 bases from V and 6 bases from J; bases unmatched to any gene: 11. CDR1 and CDR2 from the germline V gene are LGHNA and YNFKEQ. This CDR3 region has 16 residues. The CDR3 reads CASSPSAGTGGKTQYF. The CDR3 bases are TGTGCCAGCAGTCCTAGTGCCGGGACAGGGGGCAAGACCCAGTACTTC.

In its sample, this clonotype was seen a few times. The chain recombines TRBV18 with TRBJ2-5; D is unresolved. Germline CDR1 reads KGHSH; CDR2 reads LQKENI. Trimming pared 2 bases from V and 9 bases from J, leaving 7 bases between. This CDR3 has 11 amino acids. CDR3 protein: CASSPRSSQYF. CDR3 nucleotide sequence: TGTGCCAGCTCACCAAGGTCGTCCCAGTACTTC. The full variable domain, with the rest looked up from reference TRBV18 and TRBJ2-5, is NAGVMQNPRHLVRRRGQEARLRCSPMKGHSHVYWYRQLPEEGLKFMVYLQKENIIDESGMPKERFSAEFPKEGPSILRIQQVVRGDSAAYFCASSPRSSQYFGPGTRLLVL.

A few counts support this clonotype. V usage is TRBV4-1 and J usage is TRBJ1-1; D is unclear. Germline CDR1 is MGHRA and CDR2 is YSYEKL. The CDR3 covers 16 residues. V was shortened by 1 base and J by 0 bases, with 12 bases between the two germline ends. The CDR3 reads CASSQAAGVMNTEAFF. CDR3 nucleotides: TGCGCCAGCAGCCAAGCCGCCGGAGTCATGAACACTGAAGCTTTCTTT.

This sequence joins TRBV29-1 and TRBJ1-4; a weak D match, TRBD1 (5 bases). The CDR3 contains 13 residues. Trimming took 7 bases from V and 3 from J, leaving 12 bases between them. Germline V CDR1 and CDR2: SQVTM, ANQGSEA. CDR3 DNA: TGCAGCGCACAGCGAGGGGCTAATGAAAAACTGTTTTTT. It is translated as CSAQRGANEKLFF.

The rearrangement joins TRBV20-1 to TRBJ2-3; D possibly corresponds to TRBD2 (6 bases). CDR3 length: 12 amino acids. The germline V gene has CDR1 DFQATT and CDR2 SNEGSKA (reference sequence). The CDR3 coding sequence is TGCACCGTGGGGGGAAGCACAGATACGCAGTATTTT. Translated: CTVGGSTDTQYF.

The gene calls are TRBV7-2 and TRBJ2-3; D unresolved. Trimming took off 2 bases at V and 10 bases at J, with 10 bases between the two ends. CDR1 and CDR2 from the germline V gene are SGHTA and FQGNSA. The CDR3 sequence is 12 residues long. The CDR3, as DNA: TGTGCCAGCAGCTTACCCTTCTCCGCGCAGTATTTT. This encodes CASSLPFSAQYF.

The rearrangement joins TRBV7-2 to TRBJ1-4, with 9 bases matching TRBD1. Losses at the gene ends were 3 bases for V and 5 bases for J; bases not matched to a gene: 4. The CDR3 contains 15 residues. Germline-derived CDR1 and CDR2 are SGHTA and FQGNSA. The CDR3 DNA reads TGTGCCAGCAGCTTGTACAGGGGGCCCAATGAAAAACTGTTTTTT. Amino acids: CASSLYRGPNEKLFF.

This sequence joins TRBV12-3 or TRBV12-4 and TRBJ1-5; D is uncertain. The CDR3 contains 13 residues. Trimming stripped 4 bases from V and 4 bases from J, with 8 bases between. CDR3 amino acids: CASSSRRNQPQHF. DNA of the CDR3: TGTGCCAGCAGTTCACGACGGAATCAGCCCCAGCATTTT.

V gene TRBV23-1 combines with J gene TRBJ1-1; tentatively, D is TRBD1 (5 bases). TRBV23-1 is annotated as an ORF whose role is uncertain. Trimming pared 0 bases from V and 0 bases from J, leaving 14 bases between. The CDR3 spans 17 residues. CDR3 region: CASSQSWDRRMNTEAFF. Written as DNA, the CDR3 is TGCGCCAGCAGTCAATCCTGGGACCGGAGAATGAACACTGAAGCTTTCTTT.